A single sample gave rise to the 31 T cell receptor beta chains below, sequenced in a study of blood T cell repertoires in COVID-19 (dated by TCRdb to 2019 to 2021). Library construction relied on the immunoSEQ multiplex PCR assay. Sourced from immuneACCESS, this table was stored by TCRdb with only in-frame sequences that have V and J called. A share of the clones is absent; for the studies checked, an unresolved V gene accounts for under half, and the remainder has no known explanation. The sample table contains a few hundred thousand clones; only one count was recorded for approximately 86% of them. The leading ten clones occupy around 5.1% of the sample. The sequencing input was peripheral blood. These receptors originate from a woman in her sixties or seventies with COVID-19, enrolled during active disease.

The rearrangement links TRBV5-4 to TRBJ2-1; possibly TRBD2 for D (6 bases). Germline V gene lookup returns CDR1 SGHNT and CDR2 YYREEE (reference sequence). V lost 0 bases and J lost 9, with 16 bases in between. The CDR3 length is 15 residues. The CDR3 loop reads CASSLEGHPRGEQFF. CDR3 coding DNA: TGTGCCAGCAGCTTGGAGGGGCATCCGCGGGGTGAGCAGTTCTTC.

The V call is TRBV9, the J call TRBJ2-5; 12 bases match TRBD2. This CDR3 spans 17 amino acids. V lost 0 bases to trimming and J lost 4 bases; unmatched junction nucleotides: 7. Germline assignment: CDR1 SGDLS and CDR2 YYNGEE. CDR3 in amino acids: CASSVASGLAGGETQYF. In DNA, the CDR3 is TGTGCCAGCAGCGTAGCCTCGGGACTAGCGGGTGGAGAGACCCAGTACTTC. The full variable domain, in which reference TRBV9 and TRBJ2-5 provide the parts outside the CDR3, is DSGVTQTPKHLITATGQRVTLRCSPRSGDLSVYWYQQSLDQGLQFLIQYYNGEERAKGNILERFSAQQFPDLHSELNLSSLELGDSALYFCASSVASGLAGGETQYFGPGTRLLVL.

J is TRBJ1-2 and V is TRBV30, with D perhaps TRBD1 (5 bases). The CDR3 sequence is 13 residues long. The germline V and J ends were trimmed by 0 bases and 8 bases, with 13 bases remaining between them. In germline, CDR1 is GTSNPN, CDR2 SVGIG (reference sequence). CDR3 in DNA: TGTGCCTGGAGTGTAGTAAGGGGCAGCGGCTACACCTTC. It encodes CAWSVVRGSGYTF.

The chain employs TRBV25-1 and TRBJ2-7; 10 bases fit TRBD2. Germline V gene data show CDR1 as MGHDK and CDR2 as SYGVNS. The CDR3 covers 15 residues. Unmatched junction bases numbered 3, after V lost 3 bases and J lost 1 base. The CDR3 region is CASSEASGRSYEQYF. The CDR3 nucleotides are TGTGCCAGCAGTGAGGCTAGCGGGAGATCCTACGAGCAGTACTTC.

As DNA, the CDR3 is TGCGCCAGCAGCCTCCCCGGACAGGGAAGGACCGGGGAGCTGTTTTTT. Translated, it gives CASSLPGQGRTGELFF. This sequence joins TRBV4-1 and TRBJ2-2, with TRBD1 matching over 8 bases. The CDR3 covers 16 residues. Germline CDR1 reads MGHRA; CDR2 reads YSYEKL. J gave up 5 bases and V 4 bases, and 9 bases lay outside the gene matches.

The gene calls are TRBV5-8 and TRBJ2-3; D call uncertain. Germline assignment: CDR1 SGHTS and CDR2 YDEGEE. The CDR3 runs 11 residues. V gave up 2 bases and J gave up 5 bases, with 3 bases separating them. The DNA of the CDR3 is TGTGCCAGCAGCTTCTTAGATACGCAGTATTTT. It translates to CASSFLDTQYF. Full variable domain (missing parts from reference TRBV5-8 and TRBJ2-3): EAGVTQSPTHLIKTRGQQATLRCSPISGHTSVYWYQQALGLGLQFLLWYDEGEERNRGNFPPRFSGRQFPNYSSELNVNALELEDSALYLCASSFLDTQYFGPGTRLTVL.

V gene TRBV5-1 combines with J gene TRBJ2-1; 7 positions match TRBD1. The CDR3 consists of 15 residues. The germline V gene encodes CDR1 SGHRS and CDR2 YFSETQ. The V and J ends lost 5 bases and 0 bases, in that order; junction bases with no gene match: 5. The CDR3 region has the DNA TGCGCCAGCAGAAAAGGGGACAGCTCCTACAATGAGCAGTTCTTC. Amino acid sequence: CASRKGDSSYNEQFF.

Here the CDR3 reads CASSPKVGTGEAFF. As DNA, the CDR3 is TGTGCCAGCTCACCTAAGGTCGGGACAGGGGAAGCTTTCTTT. The chain has TRBV18 and TRBJ1-1, with 9 nucleotides matching TRBD1. The CDR3 runs 14 residues. The germline gives CDR1 KGHSH, CDR2 LQKENI. Losses at the gene ends were 3 bases for V and 8 bases for J; bases not matched to a gene: 7.

This chain connects TRBV6-2 or TRBV6-3 to TRBJ1-5, with 8 nucleotides matching TRBD1. Germline loops: CDR1 MNHEY, CDR2 SVGEGT. This CDR3 contains 16 residues. The ends lost 2 bases at V and 4 bases at J; junction bases unmatched: 7. CDR3 nucleotides: TGTGCCAGCAGTTACCTCCGACAGGGGAGAAATCAGCCCCAGCATTTT. Protein: CASSYLRQGRNQPQHF.

The chain carries TRBV28 and TRBJ2-3, with TRBD2 matching over 7 bases. Germline lookup yields CDR1 MDHEN and CDR2 SYDVKM. The trim removed 5 bases at V and 5 bases at J, leaving 4 bases unmatched. CDR3 size: 13 residues. The CDR3 DNA reads as TGTGCCAGCAGTCCCGGCGGGAGAGATACGCAGTATTTT. Its protein product is CASSPGGRDTQYF.

Only a few counts were recorded for this clone. The chain uses TRBV28 and TRBJ1-4; no definite D call. The V end lost 6 bases, the J end lost 3 bases, and 17 bases lay between the germline ends. The CDR3 has 16 residues. CDR1 MDHEN and CDR2 SYDVKM come from the germline V gene. The CDR3 nucleotides read TGTGCCAGCAGCTCTCGGATGAGGCTGGCTAATGAAAAACTGTTTTTT. Residues: CASSSRMRLANEKLFF.

The rearrangement links TRBV2 to TRBJ1-3; TRBD1 agrees at 8 bases. The germline gives CDR1 SNHLY, CDR2 FYNNEI. This CDR3 comprises 14 residues. Trimming removed 7 bases from V and 3 bases from J; junction bases left unmatched: 5. The CDR3 spells CASKPTGDGNTIYF. CDR3 coding DNA: TGTGCCAGCAAACCGACAGGGGATGGAAACACCATATATTTT. The full variable domain, completed using reference TRBV2 and TRBJ1-3, is EPEVTQTPSHQVTQMGQEVILRCVPISNHLYFYWYRQILGQKVEFLVSFYNNEISEKSEIFDDQFSVERPDGSNFTLKIRSTKLEDSAMYFCASKPTGDGNTIYFGEGSWLTVV.

The chain has TRBV6-5 and TRBJ2-7; 10 bases fit TRBD1. Germline V gene lookup returns CDR1 MNHEY and CDR2 SVGAGI. V shed 6 bases, J shed 4 bases, and the junction held 9 bases outside the gene matches. The CDR3 loop spans 15 amino acids. The CDR3 loop is CASSRAGQGSYEQYF. CDR3 nucleotides: TGTGCCAGCAGCCGAGCGGGACAGGGGAGTTACGAGCAGTACTTC.

The chain joins TRBV11-2 to TRBJ2-7; TRBD2 agrees at 11 bases. Germline V gene data show CDR1 as SGHAT and CDR2 as FQNNGV. V shed 3 bases, J shed 4 bases, and the junction held 5 bases outside the gene matches. The CDR3 length is 15 residues. This chain's CDR3 is CASSFSTSGSYEQYF. CDR3 in DNA: TGTGCCAGCAGCTTCTCTACTAGCGGGAGTTACGAGCAGTACTTC.

This clone was seen only once. The chain joins TRBV7-2 to TRBJ2-1; 9 nucleotides line up with TRBD2. Germline V lookup: CDR1 SGHTA, CDR2 FQGNSA. This CDR3 region has 17 residues. The V and J ends lost 4 bases and 0 bases, in that order; junction bases with no gene match: 7. The CDR3 sequence: CASSSRLAVSSYNEQFF. DNA for the CDR3: TGTGCCAGCAGCTCCCGACTAGCGGTAAGCTCCTACAATGAGCAGTTCTTC.

The V gene is TRBV5-1, the J gene TRBJ1-2, with 7 bases matching TRBD1. The trim removed 0 bases at V and 4 bases at J, leaving 0 bases unmatched. Germline loops: CDR1 SGHRS, CDR2 YFSETQ. The CDR3 runs 13 residues. The CDR3 sequence: CASSLAGGYGYTF. The CDR3 region has the DNA TGCGCCAGCAGCTTGGCAGGGGGCTATGGCTACACCTTC. Together with reference TRBV5-1 and TRBJ1-2, the CDR3 gives the full variable domain: KAGVTQTPRYLIKTRGQQVTLSCSPISGHRSVSWYQQTPGQGLQFLFEYFSETQRNKGNFPGRFSGRQFSNSRSEMNVSTLELGDSALYLCASSLAGGYGYTFGSGTRLTVV.

About this clone itself: This same CDR3 is encoded by further DNA sequences in the sample. The CDR3 nucleotides read TGTGCCAGTAGTATTTCCGCTAGCGGGAGCTCCTACGAGCAGTACTTC. It is translated as CASSISASGSSYEQYF. The rearrangement uses TRBV19 and TRBJ2-7; 10 nucleotides line up with TRBD2. The CDR3 runs 16 residues. V lost 3 bases to trimming and J lost 0 bases; unmatched junction nucleotides: 5. Germline CDR1 is LNHDA and CDR2 is SQIVND (reference sequence). The variable domain in full, with the rest retrieved from reference TRBV19 and TRBJ2-7, is DGGITQSPKYLFRKEGQNVTLSCEQNLNHDAMYWYRQDPGQGLRLIYYSQIVNDFQKGDIAEGYSVSREKKESFPLTVTSAQKNPTAFYLCASSISASGSSYEQYFGPGTRLTVT.

This clone has only a few counts. This chain joins TRBV19 and TRBJ2-2, with 11 bases aligning to TRBD2. CDR3 length: 16 residues. J lost 6 bases, V lost 3 bases, and 6 bases had no gene match. Germline V gene lookup returns CDR1 LNHDA and CDR2 SQIVND (reference sequence). The chain's CDR3 is CASSITSGSIPGELFF. CDR3 nucleotide sequence: TGTGCCAGTAGTATCACTAGCGGGAGTATTCCCGGGGAGCTGTTTTTT.

The chain carries TRBV7-2 and TRBJ2-5; D may be TRBD1 (6 bases). Germline assignment: CDR1 SGHTA and CDR2 FQGNSA. The CDR3 contains 16 residues. The V end lost 0 bases, the J end lost 0 bases, and 11 bases lay between the germline ends. Written as DNA, the CDR3 is TGTGCCAGCAGCTTAGCTGTGGACAGTTACCAAGAGACCCAGTACTTC. Encoded protein: CASSLAVDSYQETQYF.

The J gene is TRBJ1-5, the V gene TRBV2; a weak D match, TRBD1 (5 bases). The CDR3 is 16 amino acids. Germline CDR1 and CDR2: SNHLY and FYNNEI. V shed 4 bases and J shed 2 bases, with 15 bases lying between them. CDR3 amino acids: CASSVASLQGNQPQHF. In nucleotides, the CDR3 is TGTGCCAGCAGTGTCGCCTCCTTACAGGGCAATCAGCCCCAGCATTTT.

The chain couples TRBV6-5 to TRBJ1-2; no clear D gene. The V end lost 11 bases, the J end lost 8 bases, and 18 bases lay between the germline ends. The CDR3 extends over 12 amino acids. Germline V gives CDR1 MNHEY, CDR2 SVGAGI. The DNA of the CDR3 is TGTGCCTGCACCCCATGGGAGTTCGGCTACACCTTC. Translating it yields CACTPWEFGYTF.

The rearrangement links TRBV5-4 to TRBJ2-7; 9 bases agree with TRBD1. CDR1 is SGHNT and CDR2 is YYREEE in the germline V gene (reference sequence). The CDR3 sequence is 15 residues long. V dropped 4 bases and J dropped 4; count of bases not matched to a gene: 9. The DNA of the CDR3 is TGTGCCAGCAGCCTAACGGGACAGGGTTGGTACGAGCAGTACTTC. Translated: CASSLTGQGWYEQYF.

The chain couples TRBV24-1 to TRBJ2-4, with 9 bases aligning to TRBD1. The CDR3 length is 16 residues. The V gene's germline CDR1 is KGHDR and CDR2 SFDVKD. The junction had 11 bases not matched to a gene; V was cut back by 4 bases and J by 8 bases. CDR3 DNA sequence: TGTGCCACCAGTGACCACCGACAGGGGGAGATGGACATTCAGTACTTC. Translated: CATSDHRQGEMDIQYF.

For the CDR3, the DNA is TGCGCCAGCAGCTTGGCCTTAGAACATACGCAGTATTTT. It translates to CASSLALEHTQYF. This rearrangement joins TRBV5-1 to TRBJ2-3, with D uncertain. The V gene lost 0 bases and the J gene lost 7 bases, with 9 bases spanning the gap. The CDR3 is 13 residues long. In germline, CDR1 is SGHRS, CDR2 YFSETQ.

The rearrangement joins TRBV6-5 to TRBJ2-7, with 7 bases identical to TRBD1. J gave up 5 bases and V 2 bases, and 9 bases lay outside the gene matches. Germline assignment: CDR1 MNHEY and CDR2 SVGAGI. The CDR3 has 15 residues. The CDR3: CASSYAPPQGDEQYF. Written as DNA, the CDR3 is TGTGCCAGCAGTTACGCCCCACCCCAGGGGGACGAGCAGTACTTC.

The chain recombines TRBV7-9 with TRBJ2-5; perhaps TRBD1 as D (6 bases). Germline CDR1 is SEHNR and CDR2 is FQNEAQ (reference sequence). This CDR3 is 14 amino acids long. Deletions cut 3 bases from V and 3 bases from J, with 11 bases between. The CDR3 reads CASSLVQGKETQYF. In DNA, the CDR3 is TGTGCCAGCAGCTTGGTACAGGGTAAAGAGACCCAGTACTTC.

The chain combines TRBV5-1 with TRBJ1-2; D is ambiguous. The CDR3 runs 15 residues. Trimming removed 0 bases at V and 0 bases at J, with 9 bases between. CDR1 is SGHRS, CDR2 YFSETQ, per germline. The CDR3 region is CASSLAGNSNYGYTF. The CDR3 nucleotides read TGCGCCAGCAGCTTGGCAGGCAATTCTAACTATGGCTACACCTTC.

The chain is built from TRBV7-8 and TRBJ2-1; no reliable D call. Germline V gene lookup returns CDR1 SGHVS and CDR2 FQNEAQ. The CDR3 loop spans 11 amino acids. The germline V and J ends were trimmed by 7 bases and 4 bases, with 5 bases remaining between them. The CDR3 spells CASTQYNEQFF. In nucleotides, the CDR3 is TGTGCCAGCACCCAGTACAATGAGCAGTTCTTC.

The rearrangement uses TRBV6-5 and TRBJ2-5; TRBD2 might be the D (6 bases). Trimming took 5 bases from V and 5 from J, leaving 18 bases between them. Germline V CDR1 and CDR2: MNHEY, SVGAGI. CDR3 size: 15 residues. The CDR3 coding sequence is TGTGCCAGCAGTAGAGGGACTCCTCCTGCGGAGACCCAGTACTTC. Its protein is CASSRGTPPAETQYF.

The CDR3 loop reads CASSYMTSGISYEQYF. In DNA form, the CDR3 reads TGTGCCAGCAGTTACATGACTAGCGGGATCTCCTACGAGCAGTACTTC. This chain uses TRBV6-5 with TRBJ2-7, with 11 nucleotides matching TRBD2. Germline V gene data show CDR1 as MNHEY and CDR2 as SVGAGI. Losses at the gene ends were 2 bases for V and 0 bases for J; bases not matched to a gene: 3. The CDR3 runs 16 residues.

V and J are TRBV6-2 or TRBV6-3 and TRBJ1-5, with a weak D call TRBD1 (5 bases). Trimming took 4 bases from V and 5 from J, leaving 18 bases between them. The CDR3 is made up of 16 amino acids. From germline, CDR1 is MNHEY and CDR2 SVGEGT. CDR3 loop: CASSLRTHWTDQPQHF. The CDR3 DNA reads TGTGCCAGCAGTTTACGGACACACTGGACGGATCAGCCCCAGCATTTT.